This passage covers 20 T cell receptor beta chains from one sample sequenced in a study of CD8+ T cells in alopecia areata. Sorting of CD4+ cells into CD25+CD127- cells (for four to six patients) was performed. Investigators isolated RNA and reverse transcribed it into cDNA to act as the sequencing template. TCRdb's copy holds only in-frame clones and misses some; the assay was immunoSEQ multiplex PCR. The sample contains about 19,000 clones, roughly 60% of which appear only once. What was sequenced was CD4+ Tregs sorted from blood. These receptors originate from a human donor with alopecia areata.

Comments on this clone: A junction boundary mismatches the germline segment, possibly from a read error. This chain uses TRBV30 with TRBJ1-1; no clear D gene. The germline gives CDR1 GTSNPN, CDR2 SVGIG (reference sequence). The CDR3 loop spans 13 amino acids. The CDR3, as DNA: TGTACCTGGAGTTTGGGGAGGAGTACTGAAGCTTTCTTT. Its protein product is CTWSLGRSTEAFF.

In its sample, this clone was seen a few times. The chain is built from TRBV19 and TRBJ1-2; TRBD1 agrees at 9 bases. This CDR3 is built from 16 residues. Germline loops: CDR1 LNHDA, CDR2 SQIVND (reference sequence). The CDR3 sequence: CASTGTGSAWIYGYTF. CDR3 bases: TGTGCTTCAACCGGGACAGGGTCAGCGTGGATCTATGGCTACACCTTC.

The table lists this clone with a few counts. The chain links TRBV6-5 to TRBJ1-2; perhaps TRBD1 as D (5 bases). Germline V gene lookup returns CDR1 MNHEY and CDR2 SVGAGI. The CDR3 is 16 residues long. The V gene lost 0 bases and the J gene lost 2 bases, with 13 bases spanning the gap. The DNA of the CDR3 is TGTGCCAGCAGTTACTCAACAGGACAACACAACTATGGCTACACCTTC. It codes for CASSYSTGQHNYGYTF.

The chain recombines TRBV6-6 with TRBJ1-5; 7 bases are a match to TRBD1. Germline assignment: CDR1 MNHNY and CDR2 SVGAGI (reference sequence). The CDR3 is 15 amino acids. The V segment lost 6 bases and the J segment 0 bases; nucleotides outside the gene matches: 5. The CDR3 reads CASRRQGNSNQPQHF. The CDR3 DNA is TGTGCCAGCAGGAGACAGGGAAATAGCAATCAGCCCCAGCATTTT.

J is TRBJ2-7 and V is TRBV9, with 10 bases that match TRBD1. V trimming: 3 bases; J trimming: 6 bases; junction bases outside the gene matches: 6. Germline-derived CDR1 and CDR2 are SGDLS and YYNGEE. CDR3 length: 14 amino acids. This CDR3 is CASSASGTGVEQYF. The DNA for the CDR3 is TGTGCCAGCAGCGCCTCCGGGACAGGGGTCGAGCAGTACTTC.

The V gene is TRBV6-6, the J gene TRBJ2-7; the D is unclear. Germline V gives CDR1 MNHNY, CDR2 SVGAGI (reference sequence). CDR3 length: 14 residues. The V and J ends lost 8 bases and 5 bases respectively, with 19 bases between them. The CDR3 bases are TGTGCCAGCCGCCTTCGTCAAGCCCCTCACGAGCAGTACTTC. Encoded protein: CASRLRQAPHEQYF.

The J gene is TRBJ2-7, the V gene TRBV7-9; TRBD2 aligns across 12 bases. Germline loops: CDR1 SEHNR, CDR2 FQNEAQ (reference sequence). The CDR3 runs to 13 residues. V trimming: 7 bases; J trimming: 4 bases; junction bases outside the gene matches: 2. CDR3 in DNA: TGTGCCAGCAAGACTAGCGGGAGTTACGAGCAGTACTTC. Translating it yields CASKTSGSYEQYF.

The V and J genes are TRBV28 and TRBJ2-3, with D perhaps TRBD1 (6 bases). CDR3 size: 13 residues. The germline V gene encodes CDR1 MDHEN and CDR2 SYDVKM. Deletions cut 2 bases from V and 11 bases from J, with 14 bases between. CDR3 region: CASSLLPPRGQYF. CDR3 nucleotides: TGTGCCAGCAGTTTACTACCCCCCAGGGGGCAGTATTTT. Supplemented by reference TRBV28 and TRBJ2-3, the full variable domain reads DVKVTQSSRYLVKRTGEKVFLECVQDMDHENMFWYRQDPGLGLRLIYFSYDVKMKEKGDIPEGYSVSREKKERFSLILESASTNQTSMYLCASSLLPPRGQYFGPGTRLTVL.

The chain employs TRBV28 and TRBJ1-5; D is ambiguous. This CDR3 is 12 amino acids long. The germline V and J ends were trimmed by 11 bases and 1 base, with 9 bases remaining between them. Germline V gene lookup returns CDR1 MDHEN and CDR2 SYDVKM. This CDR3 is CAHRESNQPQHF. CDR3 bases: TGTGCCCACCGGGAAAGCAATCAGCCCCAGCATTTT.

This rearrangement joins TRBV29-1 to TRBJ2-2; tentatively, D is TRBD2 (6 bases). Trimming took off 3 bases at V and 0 bases at J, with 11 bases between the two ends. CDR1 and CDR2 from the germline V gene are SQVTM and ANQGSEA. This CDR3 comprises 15 residues. The DNA of the CDR3 is TGCAGCGTTGACTCGGGGGTAGCGAACACCGGGGAGCTGTTTTTT. This codes for CSVDSGVANTGELFF.

This clone was observed a few times. The V and J genes are TRBV4-2 and TRBJ2-7; 10 bases fit TRBD1. The CDR3 sequence is 19 residues long. The germline gives CDR1 LGHNA, CDR2 YNFKEQ. Losses at the gene ends were 0 bases for V and 0 bases for J; bases not matched to a gene: 11. CDR3 in amino acids: CASSQDLGTGAGSSYEQYF. The CDR3 DNA is TGTGCCAGCAGCCAAGATCTTGGGACAGGGGCTGGGAGCTCCTACGAGCAGTACTTC.

The gene calls are TRBV21-1 and TRBJ2-6; the D segment call TRBD1 is taken from the table without a DNA check. TRBV21-1 is reported as a pseudogene. The CDR3 spans 19 residues. The CDR3 DNA sequence: TGTGCCAGCAGAGAATGTCCGGGACAGGGGAAAGGAACGGCCAACGTCCTGACTTTC. Translating gives CASRECPGQGKGTANVLTF.

The chain is built from TRBV28 and TRBJ2-3, with 7 positions matching TRBD2. The V and J ends lost 3 bases and 0 bases, in that order; junction bases with no gene match: 9. The CDR3 has 17 residues. CDR1 is MDHEN and CDR2 is SYDVKM in the germline V gene. The CDR3 sequence: CASSFPGLVASTDTQYF. DNA of the CDR3: TGTGCCAGCAGTTTTCCTGGACTAGTGGCTAGCACAGATACGCAGTATTTT. The full variable domain, completed using reference TRBV28 and TRBJ2-3, is DVKVTQSSRYLVKRTGEKVFLECVQDMDHENMFWYRQDPGLGLRLIYFSYDVKMKEKGDIPEGYSVSREKKERFSLILESASTNQTSMYLCASSFPGLVASTDTQYFGPGTRLTVL.

The chain couples TRBV4-3 to TRBJ1-5; D gene unclear. The CDR3 extends over 15 amino acids. Germline V gives CDR1 LGHNA, CDR2 YSLEER. V lost 2 bases and J lost 0, with 8 bases in between. CDR3 nucleotides: TGCGCCAGCAGCCAACCGGCCCCTAGCAATCAGCCCCAGCATTTT. Encoded protein: CASSQPAPSNQPQHF.

The rearrangement joins TRBV7-2 to TRBJ1-5; D not resolved. The V end lost 4 bases, the J end lost 0 bases, and 10 bases lay between the germline ends. The germline V gene encodes CDR1 SGHTA and CDR2 FQGNSA. CDR3 length: 15 amino acids. CDR3 in DNA: TGTGCCAGCAGCTCGAGAGAACATAGCAATCAGCCCCAGCATTTT. This codes for CASSSREHSNQPQHF.

The chain uses TRBV28 and TRBJ2-5; perhaps D is TRBD1 or TRBD2 (7 bases each). Near its end, the DNA agrees better with TRBJ2-7, so the J call may be wrong. Germline CDR1 MDHEN, CDR2 SYDVKM. The CDR3 runs 15 residues. CDR3 in amino acids: CASGVSQGGIDEQYF. The CDR3 bases are TGTGCCAGCGGAGTTTCGCAGGGGGGGATCGACGAGCAGTACTTC.

The genes are TRBV5-1 and TRBJ1-2, with 9 bases matching TRBD1. From germline, CDR1 is SGHRS and CDR2 YFSETQ. Trimming at V came to 4 bases and at J to 5 bases, leaving 6 bases not matched to a gene. The CDR3 loop spans 14 amino acids. The CDR3 DNA is TGCGCCAGCAGCCGAACCGGGACAGGGTATGGCTACACCTTC. Its translation is CASSRTGTGYGYTF. The full variable domain, rest sourced from reference TRBV5-1 and TRBJ1-2, is KAGVTQTPRYLIKTRGQQVTLSCSPISGHRSVSWYQQTPGQGLQFLFEYFSETQRNKGNFPGRFSGRQFSNSRSEMNVSTLELGDSALYLCASSRTGTGYGYTFGSGTRLTVV.

This clone has just a few counts. J is TRBJ2-3 and V is TRBV18, with D possibly TRBD2 on 6 matching bases. The V and J ends lost 4 bases and 1 base respectively, with 18 bases between them. The length of the CDR3 is 17 residues. Germline lookup yields CDR1 KGHSH and CDR2 LQKENI. The CDR3 is CASSLGLVEGGTDTQYF. Written as DNA, the CDR3 is TGTGCCAGCTCACTGGGACTCGTCGAGGGTGGCACAGATACGCAGTATTTT.

The gene calls are TRBV1 and TRBJ2-7; TRBD2 reflects the table's D call only, with no check against the DNA. TRBV1 is termed a pseudogene. This CDR3 comprises 14 residues. In DNA form, the CDR3 reads TGCACCAGCAGCCCCGGGACTAGCAACTACGAGCAGTACTTC. Its translation is CTSSPGTSNYEQYF.

This rearrangement joins TRBV29-1 to TRBJ2-3, with a weak D call TRBD1 (6 bases). V lost 5 bases to trimming and J lost 4 bases, with 10 bases between them. This CDR3 contains 12 residues. CDR1 is SQVTM, CDR2 ANQGSEA, per germline. The CDR3, as DNA: TGCAGCGTTATAAGGGGGTCAGATACGCAGTATTTT. Its translation is CSVIRGSDTQYF.